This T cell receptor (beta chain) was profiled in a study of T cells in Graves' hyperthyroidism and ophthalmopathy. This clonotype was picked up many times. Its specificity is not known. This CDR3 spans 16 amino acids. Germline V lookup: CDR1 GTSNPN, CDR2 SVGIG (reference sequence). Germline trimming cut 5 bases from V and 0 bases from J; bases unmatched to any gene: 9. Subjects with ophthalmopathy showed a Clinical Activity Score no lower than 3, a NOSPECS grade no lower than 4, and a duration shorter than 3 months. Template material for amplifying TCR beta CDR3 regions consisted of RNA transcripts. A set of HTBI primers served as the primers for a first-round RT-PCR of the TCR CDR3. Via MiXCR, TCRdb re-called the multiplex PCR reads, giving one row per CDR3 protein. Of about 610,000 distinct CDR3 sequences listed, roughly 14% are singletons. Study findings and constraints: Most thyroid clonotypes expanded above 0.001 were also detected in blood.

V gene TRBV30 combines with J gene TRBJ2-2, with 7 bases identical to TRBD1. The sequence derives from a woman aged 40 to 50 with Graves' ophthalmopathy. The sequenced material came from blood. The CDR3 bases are TGTGCCTGGGTAGGGGGCTGGACAGCGAACACCGGGGAGCTGTTTTTT. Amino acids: CAWVGGWTANTGELFF. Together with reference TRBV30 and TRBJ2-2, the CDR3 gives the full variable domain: SQTIHQWPATLVQPVGSPLSLECTVEGTSNPNLYWYRQAAGRGLQLLFYSVGIGQISSEVPQNLSASRPQDRQFILSSKKLLLSDSGFYLCAWVGGWTANTGELFFGEGSRLTVL.